This T cell receptor (beta chain) was sequenced for a study of blood T cell repertoires in COVID-19. The germline gives CDR1 MNHEY, CDR2 SMNVEV (reference sequence). V lost 2 bases to trimming and J lost 5 bases; unmatched junction nucleotides: 6. This CDR3 is built from 15 residues. As originally analysed: Researchers report that nucleated cell counts were estimated from reference gene primer amplification. Measured with immunoSEQ multiplex PCR; TCRdb has only the in-frame clones, and not every one. V, J and clone size reflect that table, while D and trimming were determined from the DNA. The data hold about 280,000 clones, with 75% to 90% observed a single time.

The source of this sequence is a woman in her twenties or thirties who had recovered from COVID-19. The chain joins TRBV27 to TRBJ2-5; 9 nucleotides match TRBD2. Sequencing input: peripheral blood. This chain's CDR3 is CASSLVAGGGETQYF. For the CDR3, the DNA is TGTGCCAGCAGTTTAGTCGCGGGAGGGGGGGAGACCCAGTACTTC.